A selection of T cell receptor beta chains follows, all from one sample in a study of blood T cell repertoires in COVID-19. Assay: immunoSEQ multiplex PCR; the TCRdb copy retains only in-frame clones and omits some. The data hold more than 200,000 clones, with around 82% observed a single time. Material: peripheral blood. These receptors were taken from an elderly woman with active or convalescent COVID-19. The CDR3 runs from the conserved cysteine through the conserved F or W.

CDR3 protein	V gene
CASSRWTSGRAIYNEQFF	TRBV14
CASSLGLAGPTDTQYF	TRBV9
CASSIEYTYNEQFF	TRBV19
CASSLGGSGETQYF	TRBV5-1
CASSELRGQGNGYTF	TRBV6-1
CASSIDGGVQPQHF	TRBV19
CASSLEGADYGYTF	TRBV5-6
CASSLRLAVETQYF	TRBV7-9
CASSPGQVSYEQYF	TRBV18
CASSSGTSGGWTQYF	TRBV7-8
CATSRGLQGTNEKLFF	TRBV15
CASSLGGQDSYEQYF	TRBV5-1
CAHRGPNTGELFF	TRBV6-5
CASSPGTGSTDTQYF	TRBV19
CASSQVGGTGPSELFF	TRBV3-1/TRBV3-2
CASSLGVRVGTEAFF	TRBV7-2
CASRPGQGREKLFF	TRBV6-5
CASSQYTGMGGELFF	TRBV3-1/TRBV3-2
CASSLLGVSGTEAFF	TRBV11-2
CASSIGQGLGGLYEQYF	TRBV19
CASRRKGTAYSNQPQHF	TRBV27
CASSLGGGRTDTQYF	TRBV28
CASSQGDRVNSGNTIYF	TRBV3-1/TRBV3-2
CASNIAREQRGAFF	TRBV28
CASSWRVSSSGELFF	TRBV7-2
CASSQEGRGIGYTF	TRBV3-1/TRBV3-2
CASSLRVTGEGEQYF	TRBV27
CASSTRQGRLYRPYEQYF	TRBV19
CASGLAGGATYEQYF	TRBV6-5
CATSRDQTGKEQYF	TRBV15
CASSKGRISSGPQHF	TRBV28
CASSSTLTGDYEQYF	TRBV6-6
CASSQGGQGRGYTF	TRBV4-2
CASSAFRGTGNTEAFF	TRBV5-6
CAISESRQGAEAFF	TRBV10-3
CASSPSSRGYANTEAFF	TRBV21-1
CASRKTGDGNTIYF	TRBV5-6
CASSRTGTETQYF	TRBV7-8
CASSSKDRGPGGELFF	TRBV5-4
CATSGLPGQGQGGNEQFF	TRBV24-1
CAISESRVIQGEAFF	TRBV10-3
CAFRVFLNTGELFF	TRBV30